This T cell receptor beta chain was found in a study of T cell responses to AZD1222 COVID-19 vaccine. The CDR3 covers 13 residues. The ends were cut back, 6 bases at V and 3 bases at J, with 11 bases in the middle. This table comes from immunoSEQ multiplex PCR, and its TCRdb copy is limited to in-frame clones, with some not included. This table has roughly 120,000 clones, around nine tenths appearing once. Whole-study results and caveats: Only 5 or 6 people who got AZD1222 tested seropositive at baseline. CD4 TCRs covered the whole spike, strongest at regions 160-218 and 743-854. Nearly half of spike-specific TCRs reportedly target unmutated variant regions.

With respect to this clone: The antigen remains undetermined.

This specimen consisted of peripheral blood, obtained on day 0 of AZD1222 vaccination. The clonotype comes from an adult in good health. The chain uses TRBV12-3 or TRBV12-4 and TRBJ1-2; D is perhaps TRBD1 (5 bases). CDR3 protein: CASRSTGYYGYTF. CDR3 DNA sequence: TGTGCCAGCAGGTCTACAGGATACTATGGCTACACCTTC.